This TCR beta chain was identified in a study of CD8+CD57+ T cells in acquired aplastic anemia. TCR beta VDJ and CDR3 profiles were obtained from a genomic DNA template. Each CDR3 protein is one row after TCRdb ran MiXCR on the reads. The sample includes about 210,000 distinct CDR3 sequences, under 65% of them seen just once. The V gene lost 3 bases and the J gene lost 8 bases, with 13 bases spanning the gap. Germline CDR1 SNHLY, CDR2 FYNNEI. CDR3 length: 13 amino acids. Sequencing was performed on sorted CD4+, CD8+, or CD8+CD57+ T cells (not recorded which) from PBMCs. This TCR was recovered from a human donor in good health. This chain links TRBV2 with TRBJ1-1, with a tentative D call TRBD1 (5 bases). The CDR3 loop is CASSDAWGVEAFF. CDR3 bases: TGTGCCAGCAGTGACGCCTGGGGGGTAGAAGCTTTCTTT.